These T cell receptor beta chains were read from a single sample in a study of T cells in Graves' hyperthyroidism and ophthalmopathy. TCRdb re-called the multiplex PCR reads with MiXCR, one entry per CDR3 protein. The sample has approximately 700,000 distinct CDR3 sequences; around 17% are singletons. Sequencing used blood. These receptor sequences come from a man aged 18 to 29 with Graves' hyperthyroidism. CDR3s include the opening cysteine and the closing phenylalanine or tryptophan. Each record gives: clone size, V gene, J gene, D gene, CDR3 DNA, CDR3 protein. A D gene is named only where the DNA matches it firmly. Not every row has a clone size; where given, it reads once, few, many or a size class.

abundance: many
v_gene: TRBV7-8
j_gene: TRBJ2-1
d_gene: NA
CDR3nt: TGTGCCAGCAGCCCCCGCCGCTCAGGCATGAATGAGCAGTTCTTC
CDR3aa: CASSPRRSGMNEQFF

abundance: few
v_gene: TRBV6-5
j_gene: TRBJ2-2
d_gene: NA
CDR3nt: TGTGCCAGCAGTTACACTCCCACGGGGAACACCGGGGAGCTGTTTTTT
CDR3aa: CASSYTPTGNTGELFF

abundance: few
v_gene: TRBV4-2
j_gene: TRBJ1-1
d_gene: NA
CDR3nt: TGTGCCAGCAGCCAAGGGGAGGGAGTCTCCGACGTAAACACTGAAGCTTTCTTT
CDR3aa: CASSQGEGVSDVNTEAFF

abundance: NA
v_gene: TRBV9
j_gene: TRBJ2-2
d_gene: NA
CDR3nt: TGTGCCAGCAGCGCTGGGGGGAGGCCCCGACGGACCGGGGAGCTGTTTTTT
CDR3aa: CASSAGGRPRRTGELFF

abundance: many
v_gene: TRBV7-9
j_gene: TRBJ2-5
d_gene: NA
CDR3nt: TGTGCCAGCAGCAGAACCCAAGAGACCCAGTACTTC
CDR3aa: CASSRTQETQYF

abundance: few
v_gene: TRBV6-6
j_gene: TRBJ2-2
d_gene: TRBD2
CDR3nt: TGTGCCAGCAGTTACCGGAGCGGGAGGCCCGACACCGGGGAGCTGTTTTTT
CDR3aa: CASSYRSGRPDTGELFF

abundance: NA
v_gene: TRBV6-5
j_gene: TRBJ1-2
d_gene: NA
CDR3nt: TGTGCCAGCAGTTTCACCACTACGGGTTCTGGAGGCTACACCTTC
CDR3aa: CASSFTTTGSGGYTF

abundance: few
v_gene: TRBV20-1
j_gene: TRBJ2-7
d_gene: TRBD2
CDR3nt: TGCAGTGCGCCCGGACTAGCGGGCCCCTCCTACGAGCAGTACTTC
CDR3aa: CSAPGLAGPSYEQYF

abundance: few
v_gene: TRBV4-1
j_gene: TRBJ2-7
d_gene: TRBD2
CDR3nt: TGCGCCAGCAGCCAAGGGTGGAGCGGGAGCGAGCAGTACTTC
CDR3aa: CASSQGWSGSEQYF

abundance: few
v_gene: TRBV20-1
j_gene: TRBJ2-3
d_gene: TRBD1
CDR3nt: TGCAGTGCTCCTGGTGGAGGACAGGGTAGCGCAGATACGCAGTATTTT
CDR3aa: CSAPGGGQGSADTQYF

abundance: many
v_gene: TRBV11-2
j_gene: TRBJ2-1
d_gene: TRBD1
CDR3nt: TGTGCCAGCAGCTTAGAGGGGACAGGGTACCCCAATGAGCAGTTCTTC
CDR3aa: CASSLEGTGYPNEQFF

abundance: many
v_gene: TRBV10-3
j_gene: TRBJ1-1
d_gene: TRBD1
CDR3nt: TGTGCCATCAGTGTACAGGGGGCGGTGAACACTGAAGCTTTCTTT
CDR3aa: CAISVQGAVNTEAFF

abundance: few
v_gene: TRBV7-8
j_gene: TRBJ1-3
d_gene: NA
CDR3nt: TGTGCCAGCAGCCCTAGCGGGGGAAACACCATATATTTT
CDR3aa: CASSPSGGNTIYF

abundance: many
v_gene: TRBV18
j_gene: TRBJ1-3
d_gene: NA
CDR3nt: TGTGCCAGCTCACCACCCAGGGCCTCTGGAAACACCATATATTTT
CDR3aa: CASSPPRASGNTIYF

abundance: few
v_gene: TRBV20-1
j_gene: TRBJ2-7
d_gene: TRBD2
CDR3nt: TGCAGTTACGGGACTAGACTTTACGAGCAGTACTTC
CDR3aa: CSYGTRLYEQYF